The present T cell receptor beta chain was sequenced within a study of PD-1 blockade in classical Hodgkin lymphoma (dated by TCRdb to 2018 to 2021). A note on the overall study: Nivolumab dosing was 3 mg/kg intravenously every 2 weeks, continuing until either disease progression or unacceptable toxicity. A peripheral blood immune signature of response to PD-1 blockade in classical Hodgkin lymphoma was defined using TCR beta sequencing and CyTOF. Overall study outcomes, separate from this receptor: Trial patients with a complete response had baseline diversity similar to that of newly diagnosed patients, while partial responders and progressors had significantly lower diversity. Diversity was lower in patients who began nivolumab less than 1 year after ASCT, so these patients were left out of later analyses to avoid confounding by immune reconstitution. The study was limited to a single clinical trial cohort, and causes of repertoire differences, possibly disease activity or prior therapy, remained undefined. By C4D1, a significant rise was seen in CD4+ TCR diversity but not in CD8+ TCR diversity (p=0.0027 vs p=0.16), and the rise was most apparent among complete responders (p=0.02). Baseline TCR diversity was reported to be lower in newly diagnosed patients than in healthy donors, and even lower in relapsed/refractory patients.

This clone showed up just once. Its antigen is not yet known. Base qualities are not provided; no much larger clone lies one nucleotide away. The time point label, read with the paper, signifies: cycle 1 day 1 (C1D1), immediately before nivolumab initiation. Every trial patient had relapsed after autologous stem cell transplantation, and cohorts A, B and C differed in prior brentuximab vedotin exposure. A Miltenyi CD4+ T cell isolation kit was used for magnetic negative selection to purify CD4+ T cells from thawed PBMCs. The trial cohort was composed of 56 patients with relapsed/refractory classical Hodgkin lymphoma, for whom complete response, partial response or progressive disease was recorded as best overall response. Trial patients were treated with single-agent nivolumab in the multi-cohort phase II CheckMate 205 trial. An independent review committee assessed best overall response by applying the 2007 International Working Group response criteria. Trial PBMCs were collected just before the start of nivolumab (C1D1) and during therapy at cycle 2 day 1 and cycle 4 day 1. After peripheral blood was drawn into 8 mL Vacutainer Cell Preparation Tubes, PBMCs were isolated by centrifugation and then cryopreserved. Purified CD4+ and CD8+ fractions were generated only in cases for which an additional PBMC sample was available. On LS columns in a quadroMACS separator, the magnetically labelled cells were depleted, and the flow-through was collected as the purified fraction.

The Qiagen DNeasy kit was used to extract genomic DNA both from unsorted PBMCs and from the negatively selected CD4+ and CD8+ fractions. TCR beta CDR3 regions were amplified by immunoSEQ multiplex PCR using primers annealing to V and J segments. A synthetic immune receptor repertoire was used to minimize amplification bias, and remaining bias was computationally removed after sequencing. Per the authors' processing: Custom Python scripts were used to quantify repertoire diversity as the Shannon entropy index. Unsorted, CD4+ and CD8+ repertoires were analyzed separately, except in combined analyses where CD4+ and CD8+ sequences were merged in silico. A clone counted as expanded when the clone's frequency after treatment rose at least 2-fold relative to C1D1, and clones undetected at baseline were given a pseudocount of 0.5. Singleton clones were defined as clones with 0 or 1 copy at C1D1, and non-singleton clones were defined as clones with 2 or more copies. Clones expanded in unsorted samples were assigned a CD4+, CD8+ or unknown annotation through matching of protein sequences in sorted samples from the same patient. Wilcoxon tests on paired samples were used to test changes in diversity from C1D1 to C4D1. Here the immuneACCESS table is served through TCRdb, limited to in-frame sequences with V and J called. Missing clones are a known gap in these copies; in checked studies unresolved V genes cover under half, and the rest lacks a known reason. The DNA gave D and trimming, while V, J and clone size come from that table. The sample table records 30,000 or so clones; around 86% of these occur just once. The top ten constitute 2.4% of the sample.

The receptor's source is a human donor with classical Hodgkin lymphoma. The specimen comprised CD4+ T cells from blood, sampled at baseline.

The nucleotide sequence reads TGTGCCAGCAGCTTAGCAGCAGGGGGGCCCTACGAGCAGTACTTC. It codes for CASSLAAGGPYEQYF. In this chain, TRBV7-7 is recombined with TRBJ2-7, and perhaps TRBD1 as D gene, on 7 matching bases. The CDR3, from cysteine to phenylalanine, totals 15 residues. Of all the DNA, just the CDR3 is kept, 45 bases in frame from base 1. CDR1 and CDR2 (SSHAT, FNYEAQ) derive from the germline V gene (reference sequence). V is reduced by 0 bases and J by 2 bases, leaving a spacing of 11 bases between them. The CDR3 plus the reference TRBV7-7 and TRBJ2-7 genes for the other parts give the full variable domain: GAGVSQSPRYKVTKRGQDVTLRCDPISSHATLYWYQQALGQGPEFLTYFNYEAQPDKSGLPSDRFSAERPEGSISTLTIQRTEQRDSAMYRCASSLAAGGPYEQYFGPGTRLTVT.